This entry lists 12 T cell receptor beta chains sequenced from one sample in a study of tumor-infiltrating lymphocytes in primary liver carcinoma. Total RNA (roughly 550 ng) served as template for TCR beta cDNA synthesis primed by a constant-region primer. Slightly modified ARM-PCR served as the procedure for the TCR beta libraries. These libraries came from three rounds of nested multiplex PCR. It was with TRBV1-TRBV30 forward primers and a C-beta reverse primer that the first two PCR rounds were run, at around 10 cycles each. TCRdb reanalysed the multiplex PCR reads using MiXCR and keeps one entry per CDR3 protein. The sample shows about 210,000 distinct CDR3 sequences, around four fifths of them seen only once. Taking about 20-31 mg of unsorted bulk tissue, the authors co-extracted RNA and DNA. The sequencing input was tumor tissue from primary liver carcinoma. The receptors were sampled from a man aged 40-49 years with primary liver carcinoma and hepatitis B virus infection.

In this sample, this clonotype turned up a few times. The chain is built from TRBV10-2 and TRBJ2-7, with a tentative D call TRBD1 (5 bases). The CDR3 is 13 residues long. The germline V gene has CDR1 WSHSY and CDR2 SAAADI. The V end was cut by 4 bases, the J end by 4 bases, with 11 bases between. CDR3 sequence reads: CASSGTLYYEQYF. CDR3 DNA: TGCGCCAGCAGTGGGACACTCTATTACGAGCAGTACTTC.

This clonotype was seen ten or more times. The chain links TRBV30 to TRBJ1-6; no clear D. V dropped 0 bases and J dropped 5 bases, with 8 bases sitting between them. Germline V CDR1 and CDR2: GTSNPN, SVGIG (reference sequence). The CDR3 is 14 amino acids. Here the CDR3 reads CAWSVLTDNSPLHF. CDR3 sequence (DNA): TGTGCCTGGAGTGTACTCACAGATAATTCACCCCTCCACTTT.

Note on this clonotype: One end of the junction fails to match germline, which may point to a read error. The genes are TRBV6-6 and TRBJ1-6; D may be TRBD1 (5 bases). Germline lookup yields CDR1 MNHNY and CDR2 SVGAGI (reference sequence). CDR3 length: 13 residues. CDR3 DNA sequence: TGTACCAGCAGTTCAACAGGCATTTCATCCCTCCACTTT. It translates to CTSSSTGISSLHF.

This clonotype was observed a few times. A much larger clone lies one base from this, so it may be a read error. This sequence joins TRBV6-5 and TRBJ1-2; D is unclear. CDR1 and CDR2 from the germline V gene are MNHEY and SVGAGI. Trimming pared 4 bases from V and 5 bases from J, leaving 11 bases between. This CDR3 contains 13 residues. CDR3 DNA sequence: TGTGCCAGCAGTTCGCGGGATACTTATGGCTACACCTTC. The encoded protein is CASSSRDTYGYTF.

This chain links TRBV5-5 with TRBJ2-3, with TRBD2 identical over 9 bases. Germline CDR1 is SGHKS and CDR2 is YYEKEE (reference sequence). J gave up 5 bases and V 4 bases, and 14 bases lay outside the gene matches. This CDR3 comprises 17 residues. The CDR3 sequence: CASSPIGSSGSGDTQYF. The CDR3, as DNA: TGTGCCAGCAGCCCGATCGGGAGTAGCGGGAGTGGAGATACGCAGTATTTT.

Comments on this clonotype: At one end the junction does not follow the germline gene, possibly because of a read error. J is TRBJ1-6 and V is TRBV4-3; TRBD1 matches 10 bases. The CDR3 totals 16 residues. The germline gives CDR1 LGHNA, CDR2 YSLEER. In nucleotides, the CDR3 is TGCGTCGGTAGCTCCTGGGACAGGGGAAGGAATTCACCCATCCACTTT. This sequence encodes CVGSSWDRGRNSPIHF.

This clonotype was recorded a few times. The chain links TRBV29-1 to TRBJ2-3; 8 bases fit TRBD2. Germline lookup yields CDR1 SQVTM and CDR2 ANQGSEA. This CDR3 contains 14 residues. The DNA for the CDR3 is TGCAATGCAACGGGAGCGGGGGCCGCAGATACGCAGTATTTT. It specifies CNATGAGAADTQYF.

In the case of this clonotype: At one end the junction does not follow the germline gene, possibly because of a read error. As DNA, the CDR3 is TGTCCCAGCACCCCCGGACTAGAGCGCACATATACGCAGTATTTT. Translating gives CPSTPGLERTYTQYF. The chain links TRBV5-5 to TRBJ2-3, with TRBD2 identical over 7 bases. Germline loops: CDR1 SGHKS, CDR2 YYEKEE (reference sequence). This CDR3 is built from 15 residues.

As to this clonotype: A read error may account for a junction end that differs from germline. V and J are TRBV6-6 and TRBJ1-1; D might be TRBD1 (5 bases). The CDR3 consists of 13 residues. The germline gives CDR1 MNHNY, CDR2 SVGAGI (reference sequence). CDR3 residues: CASSTWGTIEALF. CDR3 coding DNA: TGTGCCAGCAGCACATGGGGGACTATTGAAGCTTTATTT.

The CDR3 nucleotides read TGTGCCAGCAGTTACACGAGTAGTGGCGGATCCCAAGAGACAGAATACTTC. This encodes CASSYTSSGGSQETEYF. The chain couples TRBV6-5 to TRBJ2-5, with TRBD1 as a possible D gene (5 bases). This CDR3 contains 17 residues. The germline V gene encodes CDR1 MNHEY and CDR2 SVGAGI. Trimming left V 2 bases short and J 14 bases short, with 30 bases between.

To note about this clonotype: A junction end diverges from the germline sequence, so it may reflect a read error. This rearrangement joins TRBV7-9 to TRBJ2-7; 7 positions match TRBD2. CDR1 and CDR2 from the germline V gene are SEHNR and FQNEAQ (reference sequence). CDR3 length: 15 amino acids. CDR3 DNA: TGTGTCAGCAACCGGACTAGTGGGAGTTTCTACGAGCAGTACTTC. Its translation is CVSNRTSGSFYEQYF.

This clonotype was detected only a few times. The rearrangement links TRBV6-6 to TRBJ1-2; tentative D call: TRBD1 (6 bases). Per the germline V gene, CDR1 is MNHNY and CDR2 is SVGAGI (reference sequence). V was trimmed by 6 bases and J by 6 bases, leaving 14 bases between them. The CDR3 sequence is 13 residues long. The DNA for the CDR3 is TGTGCCAGCAGCTCGCAGGGGATGAATGGCTACACCTTC. This gives the protein CASSSQGMNGYTF.